The clone carrying this T cell receptor (beta chain) was seen a handful of times. Its antigen is as yet unknown. The junction departs from germline at one end; a sequencing error may be responsible. TRB rearrangements spanning V, D and J were amplified using mixed TRB-A/B primers. A single record per CDR3 protein comes from TCRdb applying MiXCR to the multiplex PCR reads. Of 13,000 or so distinct CDR3 sequences detected, 31% appear once; the ten largest clones hold about 9.5%. TCR beta rearrangements were amplified from peripheral blood genomic DNA. This entry is derived from a study of T cell repertoires in aging, cancer and after chemotherapy. Whole-study context: The full dataset contained approximately 9.6 million TCR reads. Whole-study results and caveats: In each cancer cohort, median generation probability increased across chemotherapy, suggesting thymic output rebounded. Loss of evenness, beyond lost richness, contributed to age-related TCR diversity decline in cancer patients. These repertoire data do not allow conclusions about immunological memory after chemotherapy.

The CDR3 consists of 11 residues. The germline V gene encodes CDR1 MRHNA and CDR2 SNTAGT. This chain links TRBV6-4 with TRBJ1-2; D remains ambiguous. This receptor was identified in a human donor in good health. The donor label of this sample is uncertain. The sequenced material came from blood. The CDR3 region has the DNA TGTGCCAGGAGTGACTCCTATGGCTACACCTTC. Protein sequence: CARSDSYGYTF.